The 9 T cell receptor beta chains reported below all come from one sample, sequenced in a study of identical twins. TCRdb itself ran the 5' RACE reads through MiXCR, one entry per CDR3 protein. The data hold under 300,000 distinct CDR3 sequences, with approximately 12% observed a single time. The same sample was also used in a study of yellow fever vaccine responses in identical twins.

Sequencing was done on a sample of memory (CD45RO+) T cells sorted from blood. These receptors were obtained from a young woman in good health.

V gene TRBV7-2 combines with J gene TRBJ2-5; 10 bases line up with TRBD2. The CDR3 totals 15 residues. Germline trimming cut 4 bases from V and 4 bases from J; bases unmatched to any gene: 6. The germline CDR1 and CDR2 sequences are SGHTA and FQGNSA. CDR3 DNA: TGTGCCAGCAGCTCCGCTAGCGGGGGTTCAGAGACCCAGTACTTC. Translation: CASSSASGGSETQYF.

This clonotype was detected a few times. The chain is built from TRBV2 and TRBJ2-1; 14 nucleotides agree with TRBD2. Germline trimming cut 3 bases from V and 6 bases from J; bases unmatched to any gene: 7. In germline, CDR1 is SNHLY, CDR2 FYNNEI. The CDR3 contains 17 residues. The CDR3 nucleotides read TGTGCCAGCAGTGATGGACTAGCGGGAGGCGGGGGCAATGAGCAGTTCTTC. Translated: CASSDGLAGGGGNEQFF.

The V call is TRBV9, the J call TRBJ2-1; D not resolved. V lost 0 bases to trimming and J lost 1 base, with 8 bases between them. This CDR3 spans 15 amino acids. Per germline, CDR1 SGDLS and CDR2 YYNGEE. As DNA, the CDR3 is TGTGCCAGCAGCGTAGCTCCGGTTTCCTACAATGAGCAGTTCTTC. Encoded protein: CASSVAPVSYNEQFF. The entire variable domain, with the rest obtained from reference TRBV9 and TRBJ2-1, is as follows: DSGVTQTPKHLITATGQRVTLRCSPRSGDLSVYWYQQSLDQGLQFLIQYYNGEERAKGNILERFSAQQFPDLHSELNLSSLELGDSALYFCASSVAPVSYNEQFFGPGTRLTVL.

The CDR3: CASSYSIQYRHYEQYF. CDR3 bases: TGTGCCAGCAGTTACTCGATACAGTACAGGCACTACGAGCAGTACTTC. This chain joins TRBV6-2 or TRBV6-3 and TRBJ2-7; a possible D gene is TRBD1 (5 bases). The CDR3 spans 16 residues. CDR1 is MNHEY, CDR2 SVGEGT, per germline. The ends were cut back, 0 bases at V and 3 bases at J, with 15 bases in the middle.

This clonotype has a count of ten or more. V usage is TRBV7-6 and J usage is TRBJ2-1; D gene uncertain. The V end was cut by 1 base, the J end by 5 bases, with 15 bases between. The CDR3 runs to 16 residues. Germline V CDR1 and CDR2: SGHVS, FNYEAQ. CDR3 region: CASSLDLRRGHNEQFF. The CDR3 nucleotides are TGTGCCAGCAGCTTAGATCTTCGCAGAGGCCACAATGAGCAGTTCTTC. The full variable domain, rest sourced from reference TRBV7-6 and TRBJ2-1, is GAGVSQSPRYKVTKRGQDVALRCDPISGHVSLYWYRQALGQGPEFLTYFNYEAQQDKSGLPNDRFSAERPEGSISTLTIQRTEQRDSAMYRCASSLDLRRGHNEQFFGPGTRLTVL.

The CDR3 DNA sequence: TGTGCCAGCAGCCCCCCGGGGATCACTGAAGCTTTCTTT. Protein sequence: CASSPPGITEAFF. The chain links TRBV7-9 to TRBJ1-1; no clear D gene. The CDR3 length is 13 residues. Trimming left V 5 bases short and J 4 bases short, with 11 bases between. Looked up from germline, CDR1 is SEHNR and CDR2 is FQNEAQ (reference sequence).

The J gene is TRBJ2-7, the V gene TRBV20-1; TRBD1 matches at 9 bases. The V gene end was trimmed by 4 bases and the J gene end by 4 bases; junction bases not matched to a gene: 11. The germline V gene encodes CDR1 DFQATT and CDR2 SNEGSKA (reference sequence). The CDR3 sequence is 15 residues long. In DNA, the CDR3 is TGCAGTGCTAAACAGGGGGCGCAAGGCCCTTACGAGCAGTACTTC. It encodes CSAKQGAQGPYEQYF.

The genes are TRBV28 and TRBJ2-7; weak D call: TRBD2 (6 bases). Germline lookup yields CDR1 MDHEN and CDR2 SYDVKM. V was clipped by 5 bases and J by 10 bases, with 21 bases between them. The CDR3 totals 14 residues. CDR3 sequence (DNA): TGTGCCAGCAGTGGGAGCATTCCGGGGGTCAATCAGTACTTC. Its protein product is CASSGSIPGVNQYF.

In this sample, this clonotype turned up a few times. The chain links TRBV6-2 or TRBV6-3 to TRBJ2-3; 10 positions agree with TRBD2. The CDR3 has 15 amino acids. The V gene's germline CDR1 is MNHEY and CDR2 SVGEGT. Losses at the gene ends were 5 bases for V and 3 bases for J; bases not matched to a gene: 5. The chain's CDR3 is CASSRPGLATDTQYF. Here the CDR3 DNA reads TGTGCCAGCAGTAGACCGGGACTAGCGACAGATACGCAGTATTTT.